The 26 T cell receptor beta chains reported below all come from one sample, sequenced in a study of T cells expressing NK-cell markers. With the 5' RACE reads reprocessed, TCRdb shows one record per CDR3 protein and no DNA. The specimen's table records roughly 430,000 distinct CDR3 sequences. The sequencing input was blood T cells: a sorted CD56 or NKG2C T cell subset, CD4+ or CD8+ T cells, or bulk PBMC T cells (not recorded which). The receptors shown here come from a woman between 18 and 70 years old in good health.

This chain links TRBV27 with TRBJ1-1. The CDR3 is made up of 12 amino acids. Germline V lookup: CDR1 MNHEY, CDR2 SMNVEV (reference sequence). The CDR3 sequence is CASRAVGGEAFF.

This chain connects TRBV18 to TRBJ2-5; TCRdb picks TRBD1, but there is no DNA to check that call. Germline-derived CDR1 and CDR2 are KGHSH and LQKENI. This CDR3 contains 15 residues. The CDR3 reads CASSPQMPGRETQYF. The variable domain in full, completed from reference TRBV18 and TRBJ2-5, reads NAGVMQNPRHLVRRRGQEARLRCSPMKGHSHVYWYRQLPEEGLKFMVYLQKENIIDESGMPKERFSAEFPKEGPSILRIQQVVRGDSAAYFCASSPQMPGRETQYFGPGTRLLVL.

The chain has TRBV19 and TRBJ1-1; the D call of TRBD1 rests on TCRdb alone, since no DNA is present to check it. CDR1 is LNHDA and CDR2 is SQIVND in the germline V gene (reference sequence). The CDR3 runs 13 residues. The CDR3 sequence is CASSIGANTEAFF.

The V and J genes are TRBV7-9 and TRBJ2-6. The CDR3 runs 15 residues. Germline CDR1 is SEHNR and CDR2 is FQNEAQ (reference sequence). CDR3: CAGSLGISGANVLTF.

Here the CDR3 reads CASEAGGPYEQYF. This sequence joins TRBV30 and TRBJ2-7. Germline V gene data show CDR1 as GTSNPN and CDR2 as SVGIG (reference sequence). This CDR3 is built from 13 residues.

This chain links TRBV21-1 with TRBJ2-6. TRBV21-1 corresponds to a pseudogene. The CDR3 has 13 residues. CDR3 protein: CASPRCGANVLTF.

The V call is TRBV29-1, the J call TRBJ2-5. The CDR3 sequence is 13 residues long. CDR1 is SQVTM, CDR2 ANQGSEA, per germline. CDR3 region: CSAPWYGQETQYF.

J is TRBJ2-1 and V is TRBV20-1. The germline V gene encodes CDR1 DFQATT and CDR2 SNEGSKA (reference sequence). The CDR3 has 17 residues. CDR3 in amino acids: CSATKSILAGSYNEQFF.

This CDR3 reads CASSYSGVTGEQYF. The gene calls are TRBV6-2 or TRBV6-3 and TRBJ2-7. Germline V gene sequence: CDR1 MNHEY, CDR2 SVGEGT. The CDR3 extends over 14 amino acids.

The CDR3 spells CASTKGVIAYNEQFF. The chain joins TRBV19 to TRBJ2-1; as DNA is missing, the TRBD2 call by TCRdb cannot be tested. The germline CDR1 and CDR2 sequences are LNHDA and SQIVND (reference sequence). This CDR3 is built from 15 residues.

The V and J genes are TRBV28 and TRBJ2-1; TCRdb calls TRBD2, which cannot be checked without DNA. The CDR3 has 13 residues. Per the germline V gene, CDR1 is MDHEN and CDR2 is SYDVKM. The CDR3 is CAALGGRWNEQFF.

The genes are TRBV6-5 and TRBJ1-6; the TRBD1 assignment by TCRdb is unverifiable without DNA. The CDR3 runs to 15 residues. Looked up from germline, CDR1 is MNHEY and CDR2 is SVGAGI. The CDR3 sequence: CASSYGAGGNSPLHF.

This chain joins TRBV10-3 and TRBJ1-2; TCRdb's assignment of TRBD1 cannot be checked, as there is no DNA. Germline lookup yields CDR1 ENHRY and CDR2 SYGVKD. This CDR3 has 14 residues. This chain's CDR3 is CAISWIGGGNGYTF.

The chain links TRBV7-2 to TRBJ2-5; TCRdb selects TRBD2, and the lack of DNA leaves this call unchecked. The CDR3 runs to 15 residues. Germline assignment: CDR1 SGHTA and CDR2 FQGNSA. The CDR3 loop is CASSSIGLIQETQYF. The full variable domain, in which reference TRBV7-2 and TRBJ2-5 provide the parts outside the CDR3, is GAGVSQSPSNKVTEKGKDVELRCDPISGHTALYWYRQSLGQGLEFLIYFQGNSAPDKSGLPSDRFSAERTGGSVSTLTIQRTQQEDSAVYLCASSSIGLIQETQYFGPGTRLLVL.

The chain carries TRBV7-3 and TRBJ2-2; TCRdb returns TRBD1, unconfirmable since there is no DNA. The length of the CDR3 is 15 residues. The V gene's germline CDR1 is SGHTA and CDR2 FQGTGA. CDR3 residues: CASSSLGVSAGELFF. The variable domain in full, with the rest retrieved from reference TRBV7-3 and TRBJ2-2, is GAGVSQTPSNKVTEKGKYVELRCDPISGHTALYWYRQSLGQGPEFLIYFQGTGAADDSGLPNDRFFAVRPEGSVSTLKIQRTERGDSAVYLCASSSLGVSAGELFFGEGSRLTVL.

The chain recombines TRBV7-9 with TRBJ2-5. The germline V gene has CDR1 SEHNR and CDR2 FQNEAQ (reference sequence). This CDR3 is 13 amino acids long. CDR3 loop: CASSQQLQETQYF.

The chain couples TRBV4-2 to TRBJ2-7; TCRdb outputs TRBD2, but without DNA this stays unchecked. The germline V gene encodes CDR1 LGHNA and CDR2 YNFKEQ. The CDR3 runs to 15 residues. The chain's CDR3 is CASSQDRTSSYEQYF.

The J gene is TRBJ2-3, the V gene TRBV6-1; TCRdb indicates TRBD1, and absent DNA this call remains unverified. The CDR3 runs 14 residues. Germline V gene sequence: CDR1 MNHNS, CDR2 SASEGT. The CDR3 region is CASRNRGSTDTQYF.

The chain joins TRBV6-1 to TRBJ1-6. The CDR3 extends over 17 amino acids. Germline V lookup: CDR1 MNHNS, CDR2 SASEGT. The CDR3: CASSASAGSSYNSPLHF.

J is TRBJ1-5 and V is TRBV12-3 or TRBV12-4; TCRdb's assignment of TRBD1 cannot be checked, as there is no DNA. The CDR3 is 17 residues long. CDR3 protein: CASRPSGTGTSNQPQHF.

The chain links TRBV4-1 to TRBJ2-7; TCRdb proposes TRBD2, but this gene call is untestable without DNA. CDR1 is MGHRA, CDR2 YSYEKL, per germline. The CDR3 is 16 amino acids. Here the CDR3 reads CASSSLGASGRDEQYF.

V usage is TRBV20-1 and J usage is TRBJ2-7; as DNA is missing, the TRBD1 call by TCRdb cannot be tested. The CDR3 runs 13 residues. Germline V gene data show CDR1 as DFQATT and CDR2 as SNEGSKA (reference sequence). CDR3 protein: CSARDPGPYEQYF.

J is TRBJ2-1 and V is TRBV29-1. The CDR3 totals 12 residues. Germline V gene lookup returns CDR1 SQVTM and CDR2 ANQGSEA. CDR3 loop: CSAPGLSNEQFF.

The V gene is TRBV5-6, the J gene TRBJ2-5; TCRdb designates TRBD2, a call that cannot be tested without DNA. Germline values: CDR1 SGHDT, CDR2 YYEEEE. The CDR3 is 13 residues long. CDR3 in amino acids: CACAGLTEGTQYF. Based on the CDR3 plus reference TRBV5-6 and TRBJ2-5, the full variable domain is DAGVTQSPTHLIKTRGQQVTLRCSPKSGHDTVSWYQQALGQGPQFIFQYYEEEERQRGNFPDRFSGHQFPNYSSELNVNALLLGDSALYLCACAGLTEGTQYFGPGTRLLVL.

The chain recombines TRBV6-5 with TRBJ2-1; TCRdb's D gene call, TRBD1, goes unchecked for lack of DNA. The CDR3 spans 12 residues. The germline gives CDR1 MNHEY, CDR2 SVGAGI. The CDR3 spells CASLGGRGEQFF.

The rearrangement joins TRBV7-2 to TRBJ2-7; TCRdb's D call, TRBD2, is unchecked because there is no DNA. Germline CDR1 SGHTA, CDR2 FQGNSA. This CDR3 is 16 amino acids long. CDR3 amino acids: CASSLEGGIASYEQYF.